This T cell receptor (beta chain) derives from a study of memory CD4+ T cells and cytomegalovirus serostatus. Single viable CD3+CD4+CD8-CD45RO+ cells were sorted as the memory CD4+ T cells. Data came from immunoSEQ multiplex PCR; TCRdb stores just in-frame clones and leaves some out. The sample carries some 50,000 clones, around 76% recorded once. The sample holds a few counts of this clone. Germline CDR1 is MRHNA and CDR2 is SNTAGT. The CDR3 length is 13 residues. Trimming removed 4 bases at V and 3 bases at J, with 9 bases between. The clonotype originates from an adult in good health and CMV-seronegative. Sequences were obtained from memory CD4+ T cells from blood. This sequence joins TRBV6-4 and TRBJ1-1; D is ambiguous. The CDR3 bases are TGTGCCAGCAGTGTTAAGGGAGACACTGAAGCTTTCTTT. This sequence encodes CASSVKGDTEAFF.